This T cell receptor (beta chain) is drawn from a study of CD8 T cells in Susac syndrome. The RNA input was about 0.5 to 1 ug, and it was reverse transcribed with random hexamers. TCRdb called the immunoSEQ multiplex PCR reads again in MiXCR, with one record for every CDR3 protein. This sample has 100,000 to 150,000 distinct CDR3 sequences; more than 90% occur once, and the top ten carry under 0.095%. TEMRA cells were FACS-enriched, with CD8+ and CD4+ T cells isolated negatively. The sequencing sample was made of CD4+ T cells from PBMCs. This TCR was recovered from a human donor in good health.

DNA for the CDR3: TGTGCCAGCAGCTTAGGATATTGGGGGAACACCGGGGAGCTGTTTTTT. Translation gives CASSLGYWGNTGELFF. J is TRBJ2-2 and V is TRBV5-4; D is unresolved. Trimming took 2 bases from V and 1 from J, leaving 12 bases between them. The germline CDR1 and CDR2 sequences are SGHNT and YYREEE (reference sequence). The CDR3 runs 16 residues.